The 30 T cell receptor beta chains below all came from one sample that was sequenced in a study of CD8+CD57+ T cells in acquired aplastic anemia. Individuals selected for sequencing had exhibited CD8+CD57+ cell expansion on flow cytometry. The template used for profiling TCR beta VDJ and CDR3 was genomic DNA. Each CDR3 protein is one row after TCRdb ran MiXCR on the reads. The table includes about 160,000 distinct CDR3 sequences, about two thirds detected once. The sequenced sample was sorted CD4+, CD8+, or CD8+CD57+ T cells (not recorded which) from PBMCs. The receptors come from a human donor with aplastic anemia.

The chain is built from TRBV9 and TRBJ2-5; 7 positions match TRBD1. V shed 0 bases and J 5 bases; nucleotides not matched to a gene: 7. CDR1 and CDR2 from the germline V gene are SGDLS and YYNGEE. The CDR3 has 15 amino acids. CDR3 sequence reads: CASSVANRGLETQYF. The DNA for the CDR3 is TGTGCCAGCAGCGTAGCGAACAGGGGATTGGAGACCCAGTACTTC.

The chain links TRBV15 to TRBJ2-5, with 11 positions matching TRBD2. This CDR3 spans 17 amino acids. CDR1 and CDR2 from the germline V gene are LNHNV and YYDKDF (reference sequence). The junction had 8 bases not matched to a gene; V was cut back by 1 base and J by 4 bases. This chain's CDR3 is CATSRVLAGGSGETQYF. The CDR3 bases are TGTGCCACCAGCAGAGTTCTAGCGGGAGGTAGTGGAGAGACCCAGTACTTC.

CDR3 in DNA: TGTGCCAGCAGTGCAAGCAGAGACGAGCAGTACTTC. As protein: CASSASRDEQYF. The rearrangement uses TRBV6-4 and TRBJ2-7, with no clear D. Trimming took 4 bases from V and 5 from J, leaving 9 bases between them. The germline V gene has CDR1 MRHNA and CDR2 SNTAGT. The CDR3 consists of 12 residues.

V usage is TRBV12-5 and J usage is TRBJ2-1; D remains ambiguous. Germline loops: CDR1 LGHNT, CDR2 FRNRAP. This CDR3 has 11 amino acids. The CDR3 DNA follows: TGTGCCAGCAGTTTAATGAATGAGCAGTTCTTC. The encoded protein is CASSLMNEQFF. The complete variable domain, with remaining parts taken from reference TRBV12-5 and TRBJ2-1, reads DARVTQTPRHKVTEMGQEVTMRCQPILGHNTVFWYRQTMMQGLELLAYFRNRAPLDDSGMPKDRFSAEMPDATLATLKIQPSEPRDSAVYFCASSLMNEQFFGPGTRLTVL.

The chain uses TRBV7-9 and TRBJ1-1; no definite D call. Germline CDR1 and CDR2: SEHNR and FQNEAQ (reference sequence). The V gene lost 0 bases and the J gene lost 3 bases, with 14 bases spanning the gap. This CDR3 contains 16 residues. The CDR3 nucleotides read TGTGCCAGCAGCTTAGCGGGCCGATGGCAGGACACTGAAGCTTTCTTT. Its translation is CASSLAGRWQDTEAFF.

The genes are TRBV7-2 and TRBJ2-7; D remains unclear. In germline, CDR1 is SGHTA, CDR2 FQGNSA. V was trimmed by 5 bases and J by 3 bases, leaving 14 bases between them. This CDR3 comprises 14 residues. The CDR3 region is CASSRSGRSYEQYF. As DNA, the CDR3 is TGTGCCAGCAGCAGGTCAGGAAGAAGCTACGAGCAGTACTTC.

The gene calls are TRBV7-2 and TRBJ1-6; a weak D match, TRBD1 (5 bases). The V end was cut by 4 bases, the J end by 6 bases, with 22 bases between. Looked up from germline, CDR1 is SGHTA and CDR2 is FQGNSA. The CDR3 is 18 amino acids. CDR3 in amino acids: CASSSRQIRERSNSPLHF. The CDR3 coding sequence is TGTGCCAGCAGCTCAAGGCAGATCAGGGAGCGGAGTAATTCACCCCTCCACTTT.

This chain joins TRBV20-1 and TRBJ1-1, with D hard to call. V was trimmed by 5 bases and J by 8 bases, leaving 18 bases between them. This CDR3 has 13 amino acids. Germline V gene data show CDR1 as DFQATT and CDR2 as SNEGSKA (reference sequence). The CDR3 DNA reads TGCAGTGCTCTCCAACCTAACGCCAGGGAAGCTTTCTTT. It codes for CSALQPNAREAFF.

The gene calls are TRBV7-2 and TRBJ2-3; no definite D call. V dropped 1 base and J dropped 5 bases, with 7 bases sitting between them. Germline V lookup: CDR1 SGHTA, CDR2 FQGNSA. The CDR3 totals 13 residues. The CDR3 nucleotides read TGTGCCAGCAGCTTAGATTCGGGAGATACGCAGTATTTT. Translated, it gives CASSLDSGDTQYF. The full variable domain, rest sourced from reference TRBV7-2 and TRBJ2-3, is GAGVSQSPSNKVTEKGKDVELRCDPISGHTALYWYRQSLGQGLEFLIYFQGNSAPDKSGLPSDRFSAERTGGSVSTLTIQRTQQEDSAVYLCASSLDSGDTQYFGPGTRLTVL.

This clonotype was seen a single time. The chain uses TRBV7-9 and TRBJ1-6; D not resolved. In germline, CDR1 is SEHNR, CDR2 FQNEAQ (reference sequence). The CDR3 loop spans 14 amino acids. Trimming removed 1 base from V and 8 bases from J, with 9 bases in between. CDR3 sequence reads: CASSLGQSDSPLHF. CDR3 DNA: TGTGCCAGCAGCTTAGGACAATCAGATTCACCCCTCCACTTT.

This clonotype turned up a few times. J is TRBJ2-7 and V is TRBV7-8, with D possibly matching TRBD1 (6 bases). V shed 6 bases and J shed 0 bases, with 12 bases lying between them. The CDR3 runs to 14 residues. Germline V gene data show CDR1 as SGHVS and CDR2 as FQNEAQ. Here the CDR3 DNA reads TGTGCCAGCAGTTCAGACAGGTCCTCCTACGAGCAGTACTTC. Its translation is CASSSDRSSYEQYF. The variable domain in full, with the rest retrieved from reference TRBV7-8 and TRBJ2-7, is GAGVSQSPRYKVAKRGQDVALRCDPISGHVSLFWYQQALGQGPEFLTYFQNEAQLDKSGLPSDRFFAERPEGSVSTLKIQRTQQEDSAVYLCASSSDRSSYEQYFGPGTRLTVT.

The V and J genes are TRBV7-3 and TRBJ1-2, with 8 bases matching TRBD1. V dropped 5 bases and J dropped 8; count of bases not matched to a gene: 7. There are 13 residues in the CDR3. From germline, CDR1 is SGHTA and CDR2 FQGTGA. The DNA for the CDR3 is TGTGCCAGCAGCCTTGGACAGGGTAGAGGCTACACCTTC. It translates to CASSLGQGRGYTF.

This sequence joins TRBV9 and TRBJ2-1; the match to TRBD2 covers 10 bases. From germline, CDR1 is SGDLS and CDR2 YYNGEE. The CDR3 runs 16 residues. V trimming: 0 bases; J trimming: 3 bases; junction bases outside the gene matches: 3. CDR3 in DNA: TGTGCCAGCAGCGTAGTAGCGGGAGGATTCTACAATGAGCAGTTCTTC. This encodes CASSVVAGGFYNEQFF.

The CDR3 reads CASSLTDSPLHF. In DNA form, the CDR3 reads TGTGCCAGCAGCTTGACAGATTCACCCCTCCACTTT. The V gene is TRBV7-9, the J gene TRBJ1-6; a possible D gene is TRBD1 (5 bases). The CDR3 spans 12 residues. V lost 3 bases and J 8 bases, leaving 5 bases between the germline ends. Germline lookup yields CDR1 SEHNR and CDR2 FQNEAQ (reference sequence).

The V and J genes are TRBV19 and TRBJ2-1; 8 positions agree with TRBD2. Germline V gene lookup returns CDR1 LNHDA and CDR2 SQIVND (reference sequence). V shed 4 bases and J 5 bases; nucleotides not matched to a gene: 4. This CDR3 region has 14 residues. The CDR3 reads CASSSGRRDNEQFF. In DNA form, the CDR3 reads TGTGCCAGTAGTAGCGGGAGGCGGGACAATGAGCAGTTCTTC.

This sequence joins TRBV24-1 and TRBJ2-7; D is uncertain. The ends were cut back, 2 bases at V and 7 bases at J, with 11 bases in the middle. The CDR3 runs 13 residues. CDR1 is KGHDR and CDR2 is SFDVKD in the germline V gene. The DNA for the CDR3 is TGTGCCACCAGTGATTCGGCCTTGGGGGAGCAGTACTTC. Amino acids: CATSDSALGEQYF.

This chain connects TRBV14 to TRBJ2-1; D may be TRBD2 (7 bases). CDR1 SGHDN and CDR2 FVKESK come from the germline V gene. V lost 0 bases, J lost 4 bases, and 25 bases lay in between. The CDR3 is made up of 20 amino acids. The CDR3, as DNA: TGTGCCAGCAGCCAAGATACGGGGGGATTCTACCCAGGGGTATACAATGAGCAGTTCTTC. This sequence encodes CASSQDTGGFYPGVYNEQFF.

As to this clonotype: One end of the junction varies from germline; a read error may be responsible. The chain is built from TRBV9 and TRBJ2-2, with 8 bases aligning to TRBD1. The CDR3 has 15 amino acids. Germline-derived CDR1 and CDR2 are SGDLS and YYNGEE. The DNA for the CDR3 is TGCGCCAGCAGCCCACGGACAGGGTATGTCGGGGAGCTGTTTTTT. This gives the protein CASSPRTGYVGELFF.

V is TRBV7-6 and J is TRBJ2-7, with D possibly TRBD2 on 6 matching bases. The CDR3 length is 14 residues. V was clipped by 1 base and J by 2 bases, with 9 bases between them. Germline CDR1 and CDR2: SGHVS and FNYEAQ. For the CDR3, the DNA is TGTGCCAGCAGCTTAGGGCGGGGTGCCTACGAGCAGTACTTC. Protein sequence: CASSLGRGAYEQYF.

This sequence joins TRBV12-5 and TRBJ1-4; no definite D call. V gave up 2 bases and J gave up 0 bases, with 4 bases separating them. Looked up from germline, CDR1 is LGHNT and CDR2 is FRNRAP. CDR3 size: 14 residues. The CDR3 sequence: CASGLHATNEKLFF. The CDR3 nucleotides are TGTGCTAGTGGTTTGCATGCAACTAATGAAAAACTGTTTTTT.

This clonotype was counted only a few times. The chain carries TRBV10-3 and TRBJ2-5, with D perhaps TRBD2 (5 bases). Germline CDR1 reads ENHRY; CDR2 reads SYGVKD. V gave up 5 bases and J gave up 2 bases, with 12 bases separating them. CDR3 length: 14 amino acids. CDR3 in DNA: TGTGCCATCAGTCCGCCCGGGAAGCAAGAGACCCAGTACTTC. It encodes CAISPPGKQETQYF.

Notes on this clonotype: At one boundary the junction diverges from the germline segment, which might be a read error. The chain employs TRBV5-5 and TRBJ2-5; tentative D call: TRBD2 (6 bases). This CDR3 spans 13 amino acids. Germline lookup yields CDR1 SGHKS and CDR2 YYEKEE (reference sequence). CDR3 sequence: CAGSLGLEEAQYF. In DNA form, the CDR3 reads TGTGCCGGCAGCTTGGGACTTGAAGAGGCCCAGTACTTC.

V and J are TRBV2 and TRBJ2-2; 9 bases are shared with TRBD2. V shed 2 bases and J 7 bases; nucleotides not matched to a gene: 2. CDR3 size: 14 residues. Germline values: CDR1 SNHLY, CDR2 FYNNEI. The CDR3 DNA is TGTGCCAGCAGTGAACTGACTAGCGGCGGGGAGCTGTTTTTT. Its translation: CASSELTSGGELFF.

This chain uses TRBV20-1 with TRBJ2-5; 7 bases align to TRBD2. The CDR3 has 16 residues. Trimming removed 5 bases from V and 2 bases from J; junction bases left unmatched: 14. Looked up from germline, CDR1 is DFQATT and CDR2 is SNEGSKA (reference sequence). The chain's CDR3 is CSAYGGGPGYQETQYF. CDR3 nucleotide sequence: TGCAGTGCTTACGGGGGAGGGCCTGGGTATCAAGAGACCCAGTACTTC.

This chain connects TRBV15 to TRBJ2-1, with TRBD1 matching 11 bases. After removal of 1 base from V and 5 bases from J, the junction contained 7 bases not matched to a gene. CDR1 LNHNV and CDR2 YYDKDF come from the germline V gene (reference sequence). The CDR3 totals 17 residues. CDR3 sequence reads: CATSRGSRDRGNNEQFF. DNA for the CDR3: TGTGCCACCAGCAGAGGCTCCCGGGACAGGGGGAACAATGAGCAGTTCTTC.

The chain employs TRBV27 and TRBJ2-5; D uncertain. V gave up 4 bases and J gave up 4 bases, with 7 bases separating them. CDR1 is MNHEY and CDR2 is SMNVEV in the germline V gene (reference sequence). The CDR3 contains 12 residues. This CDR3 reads CASSSLGETQYF. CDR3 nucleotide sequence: TGTGCCAGCAGTTCCTTGGGAGAGACCCAGTACTTC.

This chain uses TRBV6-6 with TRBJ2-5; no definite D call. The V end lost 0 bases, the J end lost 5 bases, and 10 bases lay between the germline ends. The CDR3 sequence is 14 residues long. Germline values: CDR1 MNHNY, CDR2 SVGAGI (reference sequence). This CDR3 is CASSYSVARETQYF. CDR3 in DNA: TGTGCCAGCAGTTACTCGGTGGCGCGGGAGACCCAGTACTTC.

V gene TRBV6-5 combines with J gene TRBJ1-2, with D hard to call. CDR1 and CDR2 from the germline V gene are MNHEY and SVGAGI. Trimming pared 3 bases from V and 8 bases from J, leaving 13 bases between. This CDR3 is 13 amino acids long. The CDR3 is CASSYSGVEGYTF. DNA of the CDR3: TGTGCCAGCAGTTATTCAGGTGTTGAGGGCTACACCTTC.

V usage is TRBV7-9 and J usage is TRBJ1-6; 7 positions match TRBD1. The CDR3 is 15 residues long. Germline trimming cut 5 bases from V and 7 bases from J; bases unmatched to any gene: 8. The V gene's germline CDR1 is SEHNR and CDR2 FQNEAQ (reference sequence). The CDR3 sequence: CASSPQGVGNSPLHF. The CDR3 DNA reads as TGTGCCAGCAGCCCTCAGGGGGTGGGGAATTCACCCCTCCACTTT.

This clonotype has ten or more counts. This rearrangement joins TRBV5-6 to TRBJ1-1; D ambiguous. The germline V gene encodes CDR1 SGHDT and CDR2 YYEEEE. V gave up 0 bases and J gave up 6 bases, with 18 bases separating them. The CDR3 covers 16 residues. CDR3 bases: TGTGCCAGCAGCTTGGAGCTGAGGCGCGAGAGGGCTGAAGCTTTCTTT. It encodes CASSLELRRERAEAFF.